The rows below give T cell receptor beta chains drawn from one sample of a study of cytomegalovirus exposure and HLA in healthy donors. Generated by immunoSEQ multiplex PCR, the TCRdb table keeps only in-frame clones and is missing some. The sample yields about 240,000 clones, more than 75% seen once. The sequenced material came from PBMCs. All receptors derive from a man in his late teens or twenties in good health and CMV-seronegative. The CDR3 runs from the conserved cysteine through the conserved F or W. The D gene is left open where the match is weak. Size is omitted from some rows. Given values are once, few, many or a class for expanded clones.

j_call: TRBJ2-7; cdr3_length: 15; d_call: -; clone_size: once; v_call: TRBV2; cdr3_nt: TGTGCCAGCAGTGTACACGGGGGTCGCGCCTACGAGCAGTACTTC; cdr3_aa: CASSVHGGRAYEQYF
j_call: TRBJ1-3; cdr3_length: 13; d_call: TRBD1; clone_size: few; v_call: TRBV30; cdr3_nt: TGTGCCTGGAGTGTCGGGACAGGGAACACCATATATTTT; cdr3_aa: CAWSVGTGNTIYF
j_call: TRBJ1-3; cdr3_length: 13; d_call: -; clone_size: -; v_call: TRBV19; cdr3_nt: TGTGCCTCGGGGCAGGGGTCTGGAAACACCATATATTTT; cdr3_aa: CASGQGSGNTIYF
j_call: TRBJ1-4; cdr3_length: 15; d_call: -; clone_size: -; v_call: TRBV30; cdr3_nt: TGTGCCTGGAGTCCGTTACAGAGCACTAATGAAAAACTGTTTTTT; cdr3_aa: CAWSPLQSTNEKLFF
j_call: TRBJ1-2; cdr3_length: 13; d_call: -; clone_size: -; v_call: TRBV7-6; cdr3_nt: TGTGCCAGCAGCTTAGGGAACAGGGATGGCTACACCTTC; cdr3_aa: CASSLGNRDGYTF
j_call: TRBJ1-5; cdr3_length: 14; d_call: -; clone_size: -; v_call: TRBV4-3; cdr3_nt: TGCGCCAGCAGCCAAGATTCACAGCGGGGAGCCCAGCATTTT; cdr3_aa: CASSQDSQRGAQHF
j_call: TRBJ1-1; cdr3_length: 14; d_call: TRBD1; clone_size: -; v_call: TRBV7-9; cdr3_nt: TGTGCCAGCAGCTGGACAGGGACGAACACTGAAGCTTTCTTT; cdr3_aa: CASSWTGTNTEAFF
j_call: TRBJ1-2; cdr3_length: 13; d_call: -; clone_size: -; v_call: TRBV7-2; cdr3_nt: TGTGCCAGCAGCTTAGACAGGGTTAGTCGCTACACCTTC; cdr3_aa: CASSLDRVSRYTF
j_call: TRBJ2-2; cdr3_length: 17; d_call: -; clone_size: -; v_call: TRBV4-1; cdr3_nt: TGCGCCAGCAGCCAAGTCCCGATAACTTCCTCGACCGGGGAGCTGTTTTTT; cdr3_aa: CASSQVPITSSTGELFF
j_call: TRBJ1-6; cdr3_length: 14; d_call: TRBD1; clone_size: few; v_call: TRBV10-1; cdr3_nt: TGCGCCAGCAGTGGGGACAGGAGTAATTCACCCCTCCACTTT; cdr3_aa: CASSGDRSNSPLHF
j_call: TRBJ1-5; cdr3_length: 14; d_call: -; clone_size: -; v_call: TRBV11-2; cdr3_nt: TGTGCCAGCAGCTTAGCAGGGAGCAATCAGCCCCAGCATTTT; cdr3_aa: CASSLAGSNQPQHF
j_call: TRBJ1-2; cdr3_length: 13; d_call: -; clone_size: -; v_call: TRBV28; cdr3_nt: TGTGCCAGCAGTCCGGCGGGGTTTTATGGCTACACCTTC; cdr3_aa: CASSPAGFYGYTF
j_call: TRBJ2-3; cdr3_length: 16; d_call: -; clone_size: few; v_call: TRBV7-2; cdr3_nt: TGTGCCAGCAGCCCCGACCCCGGGACTCCTACAGATACGCAGTATTTT; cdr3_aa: CASSPDPGTPTDTQYF
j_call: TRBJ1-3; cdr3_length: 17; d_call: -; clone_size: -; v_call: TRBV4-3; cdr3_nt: TGCGCCAGCAGCCAAGTATATCAAGGGGACACTGGAAACACCATATATTTT; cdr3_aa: CASSQVYQGDTGNTIYF
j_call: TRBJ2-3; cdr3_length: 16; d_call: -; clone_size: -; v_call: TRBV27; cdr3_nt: TGTGCCAGCAGTTTATATGGGGAGTTGGGGACAGATACGCAGTATTTT; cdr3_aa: CASSLYGELGTDTQYF
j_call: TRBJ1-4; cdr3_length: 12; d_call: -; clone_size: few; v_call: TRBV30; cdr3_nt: TGTGCCTATGGCGGGGTTAAGGAAAAACTGTTTTTT; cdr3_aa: CAYGGVKEKLFF
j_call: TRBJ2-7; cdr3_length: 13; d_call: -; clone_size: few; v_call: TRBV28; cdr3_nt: TGTGCCAGCAGTCTGCGACTATTCCCCGAGCAGTACTTC; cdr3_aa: CASSLRLFPEQYF
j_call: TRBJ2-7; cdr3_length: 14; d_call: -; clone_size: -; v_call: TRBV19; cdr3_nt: TGTGCCACGGGAAGGGTTGAAGGCATCGGCGAGCAGTACTTC; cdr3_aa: CATGRVEGIGEQYF
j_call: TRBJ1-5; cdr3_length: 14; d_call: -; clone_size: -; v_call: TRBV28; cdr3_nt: TGTGCCAGCAGTTCGGGTAGGAGCAATCAGCCCCAGCATTTT; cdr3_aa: CASSSGRSNQPQHF
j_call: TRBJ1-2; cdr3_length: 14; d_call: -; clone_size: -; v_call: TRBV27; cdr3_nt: TGTGCCAGCAGTTTAAATGGGCCCGGGGATGGCTACACCTTC; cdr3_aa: CASSLNGPGDGYTF
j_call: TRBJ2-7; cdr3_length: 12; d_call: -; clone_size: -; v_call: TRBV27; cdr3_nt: TGTGCCAGCAGGGGGCACCCCTACGAGCAGTACTTC; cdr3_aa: CASRGHPYEQYF
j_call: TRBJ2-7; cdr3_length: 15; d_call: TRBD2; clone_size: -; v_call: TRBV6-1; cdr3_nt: TGTGCCAGCACCCCCGGGCCTAGCGGGTCCTACGAGCAGTACTTC; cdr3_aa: CASTPGPSGSYEQYF
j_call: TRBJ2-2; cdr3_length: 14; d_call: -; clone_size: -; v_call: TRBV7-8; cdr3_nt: TGTGCCAGCAGCTTAGGGCAGAGGACCGGGGAGCTGTTTTTT; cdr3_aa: CASSLGQRTGELFF
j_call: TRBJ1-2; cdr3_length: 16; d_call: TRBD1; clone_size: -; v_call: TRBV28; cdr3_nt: TGTGCCAGCAGAACAAGCTCCGGGACAGGGTTCCATGGCTACACCTTC; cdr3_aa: CASRTSSGTGFHGYTF
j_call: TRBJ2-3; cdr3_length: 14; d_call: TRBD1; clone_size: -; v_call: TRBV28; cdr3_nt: TGTGCCAGCAGCCCGGGACAGTCTACAGATACGCAGTATTTT; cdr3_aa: CASSPGQSTDTQYF
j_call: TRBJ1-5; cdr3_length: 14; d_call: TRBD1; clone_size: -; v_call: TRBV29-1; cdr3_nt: TGCAGCGCCAGGACAGGGGAGGGCAATCAGCCCCAGCATTTT; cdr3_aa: CSARTGEGNQPQHF
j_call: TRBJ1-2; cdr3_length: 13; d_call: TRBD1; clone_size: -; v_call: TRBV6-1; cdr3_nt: TGTGCCATCCGGACAGGGTTTTTCTATGGCTACACCTTC; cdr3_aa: CAIRTGFFYGYTF
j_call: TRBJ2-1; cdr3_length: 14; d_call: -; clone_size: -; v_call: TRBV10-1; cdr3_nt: TGCGCCAGCAGTGTACGACCTGGAGACAATGAGCAGTTCTTC; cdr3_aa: CASSVRPGDNEQFF
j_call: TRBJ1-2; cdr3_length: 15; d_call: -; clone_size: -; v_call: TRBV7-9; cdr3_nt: TGTGCCAGCAGCCGCCCCTCAGGGCCCAACTATGGCTACACCTTC; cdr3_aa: CASSRPSGPNYGYTF
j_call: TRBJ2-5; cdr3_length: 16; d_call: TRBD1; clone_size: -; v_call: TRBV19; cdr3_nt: TGTGCCAGTAGTATAGGGAACAGGGGTTCTGTGGAGACCCAGTACTTC; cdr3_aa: CASSIGNRGSVETQYF
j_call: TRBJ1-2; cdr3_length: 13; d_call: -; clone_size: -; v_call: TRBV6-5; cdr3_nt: TGTGCCAGCAGTTACTCGCGGGACTATGGCTACACCTTC; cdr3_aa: CASSYSRDYGYTF
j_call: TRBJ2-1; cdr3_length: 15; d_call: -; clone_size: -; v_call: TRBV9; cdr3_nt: TGTGCCAGCAGCCTGGGTGTTAGGGTAGGGGATGAGCAGTTCTTC; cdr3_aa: CASSLGVRVGDEQFF
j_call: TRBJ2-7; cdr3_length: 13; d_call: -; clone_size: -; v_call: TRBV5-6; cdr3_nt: TGTGCCAGCAGCTTGGTGGGGGCTGACGAGCAGTACTTC; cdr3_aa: CASSLVGADEQYF
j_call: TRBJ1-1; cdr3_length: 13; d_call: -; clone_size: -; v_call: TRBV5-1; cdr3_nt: TGCGCCAGCAGCTTGGAATCTCACGGTAAAGCTTTCTTT; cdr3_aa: CASSLESHGKAFF
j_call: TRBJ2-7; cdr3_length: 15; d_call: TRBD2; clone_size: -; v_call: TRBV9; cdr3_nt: TGTGCCAGCAGCGTAAACCCTAGCGGCTCCTACGAGCAGTACTTC; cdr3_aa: CASSVNPSGSYEQYF
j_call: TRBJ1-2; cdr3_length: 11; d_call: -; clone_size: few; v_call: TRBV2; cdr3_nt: TGTGCCAGCCAGGACTTCTATGGCTACACCTTC; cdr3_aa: CASQDFYGYTF
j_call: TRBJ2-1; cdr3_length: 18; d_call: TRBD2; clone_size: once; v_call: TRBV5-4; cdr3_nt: TGTGCCAGCAGCTTTAGGTCGTCTAGCGGGGGGGGACACAATGAGCAGTTCTTC; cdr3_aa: CASSFRSSSGGGHNEQFF
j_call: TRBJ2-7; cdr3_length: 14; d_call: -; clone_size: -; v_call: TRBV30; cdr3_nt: TGTGCCTGGAGTGTAAAAGCGGGCAGCTACGAGCAGTACTTC; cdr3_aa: CAWSVKAGSYEQYF
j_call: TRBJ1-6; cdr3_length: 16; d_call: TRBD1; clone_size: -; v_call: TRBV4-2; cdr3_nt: TGTGCCAGCAGCTCCCCGGGACAGGGGTATAATTCACCCCTCCACTTT; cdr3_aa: CASSSPGQGYNSPLHF
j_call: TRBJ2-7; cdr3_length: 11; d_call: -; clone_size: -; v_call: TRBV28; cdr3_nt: TGTGCCAGCAGCCCCCGGACAAAAAAGTACTTC; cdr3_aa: CASSPRTKKYF
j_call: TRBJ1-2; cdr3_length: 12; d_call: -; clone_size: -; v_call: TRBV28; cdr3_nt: TGTGCCAGCAGTTTGAGCATTAGTGGCTACACCTTC; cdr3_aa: CASSLSISGYTF
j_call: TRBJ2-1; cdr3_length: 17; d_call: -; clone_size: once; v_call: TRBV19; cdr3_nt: TGTGCCAGTAGTATAGCCCCCCCCGGGAATTCCTACAATGAGCAGTTCTTC; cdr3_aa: CASSIAPPGNSYNEQFF
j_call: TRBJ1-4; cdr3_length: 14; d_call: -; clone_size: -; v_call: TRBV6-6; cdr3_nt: TGTGCCAGCAGTTATCGGGGTGGGAATGAAAAACTGTTTTTT; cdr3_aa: CASSYRGGNEKLFF
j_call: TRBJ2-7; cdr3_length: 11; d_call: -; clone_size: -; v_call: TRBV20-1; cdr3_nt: TGCAGTGCAAGACTGTCGTACGAGCAGTACTTC; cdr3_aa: CSARLSYEQYF
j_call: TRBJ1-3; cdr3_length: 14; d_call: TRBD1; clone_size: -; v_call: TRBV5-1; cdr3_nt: TGCGCCAGCAGCCTGACAGGGACTGGAAACACCATATATTTT; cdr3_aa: CASSLTGTGNTIYF
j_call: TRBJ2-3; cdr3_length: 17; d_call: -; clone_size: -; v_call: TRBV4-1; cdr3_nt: TGCGCCAGCAGCCAAGGGTTAAAGGGCGGGGGCACAGATACGCAGTATTTT; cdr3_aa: CASSQGLKGGGTDTQYF
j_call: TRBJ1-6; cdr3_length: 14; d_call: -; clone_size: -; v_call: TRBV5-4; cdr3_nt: TGTGCCAGCAGCCGGACAGATCTTAATTCACCCCTCCACTTT; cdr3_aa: CASSRTDLNSPLHF
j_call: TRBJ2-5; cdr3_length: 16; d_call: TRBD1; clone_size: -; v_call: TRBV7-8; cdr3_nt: TGTGCCAGCAGCACCCAAGGGGGCACCCTGATAGAGACCCAGTACTTC; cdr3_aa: CASSTQGGTLIETQYF
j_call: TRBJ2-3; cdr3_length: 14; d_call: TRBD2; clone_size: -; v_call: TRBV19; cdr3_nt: TGTGCCACCACTAGCGGGGGGGCCGGAGATACGCAGTATTTT; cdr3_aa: CATTSGGAGDTQYF
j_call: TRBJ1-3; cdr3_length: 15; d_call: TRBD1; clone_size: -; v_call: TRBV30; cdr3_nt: TGTGCCTGGACCAAGGCAGGGGGGCCTGGAAACACCATATATTTT; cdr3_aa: CAWTKAGGPGNTIYF
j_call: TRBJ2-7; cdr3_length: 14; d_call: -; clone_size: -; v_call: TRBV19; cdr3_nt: TGTGCCAGTAGTACGAACGACAGGTCGCGTGAGCAGTACTTC; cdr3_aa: CASSTNDRSREQYF
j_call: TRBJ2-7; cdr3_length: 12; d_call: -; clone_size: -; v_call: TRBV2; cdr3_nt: TGTGCCAGCAGTGAAGGGGACAACGAGCAGTACTTC; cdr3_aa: CASSEGDNEQYF
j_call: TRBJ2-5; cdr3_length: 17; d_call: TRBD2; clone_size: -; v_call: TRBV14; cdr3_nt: TGTGCCAGCAGCCAAGTCTTTGGCGGGAGCCCTCCAGAGACCCAGTACTTC; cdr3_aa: CASSQVFGGSPPETQYF
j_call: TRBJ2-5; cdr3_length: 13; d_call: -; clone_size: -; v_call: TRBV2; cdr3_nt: TGTGCCAGCAGGGTCCTCAGGATGGAGACCCAGTACTTC; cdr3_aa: CASRVLRMETQYF
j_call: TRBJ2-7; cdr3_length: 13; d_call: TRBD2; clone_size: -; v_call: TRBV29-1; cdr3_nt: TGCAGCGTTCTAGCGGGGGAGACGTACGAGCAGTACTTC; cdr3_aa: CSVLAGETYEQYF
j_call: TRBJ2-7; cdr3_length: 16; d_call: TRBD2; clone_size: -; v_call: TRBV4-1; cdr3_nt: TGCGCCAGCAGCCAAGATCTCCAAACTAGCGGCGGCGAGCAGTACTTC; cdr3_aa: CASSQDLQTSGGEQYF
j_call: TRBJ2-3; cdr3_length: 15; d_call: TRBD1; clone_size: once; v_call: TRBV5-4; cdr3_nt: TGTGCCAGCAGCCCGGACAGGGGGCGGACAGATACGCAGTATTTT; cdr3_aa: CASSPDRGRTDTQYF